This T cell receptor (beta chain) was observed in a study of blood T cell repertoires in COVID-19. The repertoire was sequenced with immunoSEQ multiplex PCR; TCRdb's copy has only in-frame clones and lacks some. The sample carries roughly 200,000 clones, over 70% recorded once. The CDR3 is 15 residues long. Looked up from germline, CDR1 is ENHRY and CDR2 is SYGVKD. The V gene end was trimmed by 3 bases and the J gene end by 3 bases; junction bases not matched to a gene: 3. Sample: peripheral blood. The origin of this receptor is a man aged 40-55 years with active or convalescent COVID-19. This rearrangement joins TRBV10-3 to TRBJ1-2; 11 bases agree with TRBD1. Here the CDR3 reads CAISEPGQGDYGYTF. The CDR3 nucleotides are TGTGCCATCAGTGAACCGGGACAGGGGGACTATGGCTACACCTTC.